The entry that follows covers one TCR beta chain sequence. The antigen is not known. The PCR was carried out with 60 Vbeta primers and 13 Jbeta primers. This table comes from immunoSEQ multiplex PCR, and its TCRdb copy is limited to in-frame clones, with some not included. The sample lists approximately 130,000 clones, 81% occurring once. The record originates from a study of cytomegalovirus exposure and HLA in healthy donors. General study findings and limits: Later findings reportedly placed an Asian-associated ancestry cluster below the roughly 660-donor mean for N-insertions. Data from an earlier analysis indicated that most TCR beta V segments were productive either about 87% or about 30% of the time.

Each donor's status was that of a healthy bone marrow donor. Sequenced input: PBMCs. The sequence was collected from a man aged 18-30 years in good health and CMV-seronegative.

The CDR3 nucleotides read TGCGCCAGCAGCCTCCGATCTGGGGCACGCACAGATACGCAGTATTTT. Translated, it gives CASSLRSGARTDTQYF. The chain carries TRBV4-1 and TRBJ2-3, with D possibly being TRBD1 (5 bases). V gave up 4 bases and J gave up 1 base, with 15 bases separating them. Germline V gene sequence: CDR1 MGHRA, CDR2 YSYEKL. This CDR3 region has 16 residues.